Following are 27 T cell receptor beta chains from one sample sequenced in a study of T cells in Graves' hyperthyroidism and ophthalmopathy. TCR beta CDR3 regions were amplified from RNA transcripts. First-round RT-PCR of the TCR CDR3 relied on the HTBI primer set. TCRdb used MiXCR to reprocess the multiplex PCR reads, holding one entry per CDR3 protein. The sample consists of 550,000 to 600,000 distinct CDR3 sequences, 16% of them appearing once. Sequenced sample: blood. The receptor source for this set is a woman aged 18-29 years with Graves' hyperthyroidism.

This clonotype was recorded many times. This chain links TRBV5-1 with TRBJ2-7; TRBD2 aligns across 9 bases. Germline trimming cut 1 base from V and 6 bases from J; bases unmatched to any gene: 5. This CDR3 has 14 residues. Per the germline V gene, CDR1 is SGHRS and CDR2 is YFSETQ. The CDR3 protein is CASSLLAGFSEQYF. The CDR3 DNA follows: TGCGCCAGCAGCTTGCTAGCGGGATTCTCCGAGCAGTACTTC.

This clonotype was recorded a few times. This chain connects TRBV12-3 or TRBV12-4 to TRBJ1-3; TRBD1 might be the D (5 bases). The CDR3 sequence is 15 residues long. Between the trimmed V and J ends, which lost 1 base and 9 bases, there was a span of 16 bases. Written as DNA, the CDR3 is TGTGCCAGCAGTTTAGGCGGCCTCCCTGGGGCCACCATATATTTT. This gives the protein CASSLGGLPGATIYF.

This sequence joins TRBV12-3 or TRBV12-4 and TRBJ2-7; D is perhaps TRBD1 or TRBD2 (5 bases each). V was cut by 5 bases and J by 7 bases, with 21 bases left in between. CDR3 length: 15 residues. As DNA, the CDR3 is TGTGCCAGCAGTCTCCGGGATACAGGCTTGATGGAGCAGTACTTC. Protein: CASSLRDTGLMEQYF.

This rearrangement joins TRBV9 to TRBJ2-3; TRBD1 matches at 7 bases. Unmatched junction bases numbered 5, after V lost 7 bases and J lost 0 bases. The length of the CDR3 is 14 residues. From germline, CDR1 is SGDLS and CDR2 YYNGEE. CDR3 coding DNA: TGTGCCAGCGGGACAGAGATTAGCACAGATACGCAGTATTTT. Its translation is CASGTEISTDTQYF.

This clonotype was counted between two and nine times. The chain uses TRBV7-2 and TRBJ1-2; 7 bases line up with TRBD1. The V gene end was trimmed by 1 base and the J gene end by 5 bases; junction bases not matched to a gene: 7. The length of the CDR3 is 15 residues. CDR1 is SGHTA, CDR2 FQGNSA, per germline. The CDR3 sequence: CASSLDLAGGYGYTF. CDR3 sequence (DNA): TGTGCCAGCAGCTTAGATTTGGCAGGGGGGTATGGCTACACCTTC.

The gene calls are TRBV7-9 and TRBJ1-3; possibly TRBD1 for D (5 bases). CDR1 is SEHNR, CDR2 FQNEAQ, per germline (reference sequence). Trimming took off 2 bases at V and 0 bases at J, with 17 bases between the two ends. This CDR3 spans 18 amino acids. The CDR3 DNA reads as TGTGCCAGCAGCTTATACGGTGGGCGGACAAACTCTGGAAACACCATATATTTT. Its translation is CASSLYGGRTNSGNTIYF.

The CDR3 DNA follows: TGTGCCAGCAGTTCAAGACTCTGGGCCACGAACACCGGGGAGCTGTTTTTT. This encodes CASSSRLWATNTGELFF. The chain has TRBV12-3 or TRBV12-4 and TRBJ2-2; D uncertain. This CDR3 has 17 residues. Trimming took off 4 bases at V and 0 bases at J, with 15 bases between the two ends.

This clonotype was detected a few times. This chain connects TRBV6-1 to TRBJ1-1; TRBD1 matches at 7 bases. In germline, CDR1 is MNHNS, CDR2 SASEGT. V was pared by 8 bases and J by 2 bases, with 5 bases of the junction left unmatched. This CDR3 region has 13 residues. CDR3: CASSGQSNTEAFF. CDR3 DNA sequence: TGTGCCAGCTCGGGACAGTCAAACACTGAAGCTTTCTTT.

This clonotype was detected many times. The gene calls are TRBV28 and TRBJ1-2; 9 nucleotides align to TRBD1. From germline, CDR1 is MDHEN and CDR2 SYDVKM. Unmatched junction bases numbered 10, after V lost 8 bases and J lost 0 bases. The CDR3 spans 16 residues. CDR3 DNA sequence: TGTGCCAGCGCCTCGCCCCGGACAGGGGCTAACTATGGCTACACCTTC. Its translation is CASASPRTGANYGYTF.

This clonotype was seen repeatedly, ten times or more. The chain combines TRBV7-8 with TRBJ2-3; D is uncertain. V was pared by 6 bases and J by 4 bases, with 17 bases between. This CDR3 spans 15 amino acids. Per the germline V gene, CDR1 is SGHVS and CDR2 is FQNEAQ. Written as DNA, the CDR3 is TGTGCCAGCAGTCCAATTCTCGGGCCCCCAGATACGCAGTATTTT. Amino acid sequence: CASSPILGPPDTQYF.

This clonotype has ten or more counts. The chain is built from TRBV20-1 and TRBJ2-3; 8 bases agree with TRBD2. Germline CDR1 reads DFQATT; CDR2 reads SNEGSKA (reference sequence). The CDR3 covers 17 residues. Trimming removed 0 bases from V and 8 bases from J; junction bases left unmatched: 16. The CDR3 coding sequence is TGCAGTGCTAGAGATGATACTAGCGGCCTCCTCGGGGGTACGCAGTATTTT. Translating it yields CSARDDTSGLLGGTQYF.

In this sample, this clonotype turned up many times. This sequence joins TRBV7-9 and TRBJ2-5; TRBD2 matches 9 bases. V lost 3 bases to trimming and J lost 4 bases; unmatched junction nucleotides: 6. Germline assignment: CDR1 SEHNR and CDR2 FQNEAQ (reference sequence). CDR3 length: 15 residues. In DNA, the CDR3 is TGTGCCAGCAGCTTCAGCGGGGGGTCAGGAGAGACCCAGTACTTC. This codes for CASSFSGGSGETQYF.

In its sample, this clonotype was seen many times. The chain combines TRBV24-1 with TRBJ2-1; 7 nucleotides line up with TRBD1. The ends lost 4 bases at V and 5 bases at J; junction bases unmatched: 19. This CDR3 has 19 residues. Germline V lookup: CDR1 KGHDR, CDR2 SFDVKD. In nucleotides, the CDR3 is TGTGCCACCAGTGACGAAGTCGACAGGGCAACCCCAACTAACAATGAGCAGTTCTTC. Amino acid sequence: CATSDEVDRATPTNNEQFF.

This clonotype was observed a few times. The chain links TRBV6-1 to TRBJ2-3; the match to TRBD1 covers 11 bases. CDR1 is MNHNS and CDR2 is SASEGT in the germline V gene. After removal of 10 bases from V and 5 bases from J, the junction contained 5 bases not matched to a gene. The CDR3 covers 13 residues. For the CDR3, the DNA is TGTGCCACCCGGACAGGGGGCCGAGATACGCAGTATTTT. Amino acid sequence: CATRTGGRDTQYF.

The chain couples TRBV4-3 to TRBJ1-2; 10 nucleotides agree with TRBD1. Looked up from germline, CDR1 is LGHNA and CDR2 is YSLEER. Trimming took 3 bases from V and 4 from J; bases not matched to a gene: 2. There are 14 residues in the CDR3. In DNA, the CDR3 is TGCGCCAGCAGCCAGAGACAGGGGGCCTATGGCTACACCTTC. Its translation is CASSQRQGAYGYTF.

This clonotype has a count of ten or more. As DNA, the CDR3 is TGTGCCAGCAGCCTACGGGGCGCTCCGAGATACGAGCAGTACTTC. Translated, it gives CASSLRGAPRYEQYF. The V gene is TRBV5-6, the J gene TRBJ2-7; the D gene could be TRBD1 or TRBD2 (5 bases each). The length of the CDR3 is 15 residues. V was shortened by 4 bases and J by 4 bases, with 18 bases between the two germline ends. Germline-derived CDR1 and CDR2 are SGHDT and YYEEEE.

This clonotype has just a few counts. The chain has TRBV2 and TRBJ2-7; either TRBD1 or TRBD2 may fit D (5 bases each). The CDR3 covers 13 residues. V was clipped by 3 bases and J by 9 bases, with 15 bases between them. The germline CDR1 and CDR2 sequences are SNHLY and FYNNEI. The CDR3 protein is CASSEGQRVWQYF. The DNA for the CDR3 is TGTGCCAGCAGTGAGGGGCAGAGGGTATGGCAGTACTTC.

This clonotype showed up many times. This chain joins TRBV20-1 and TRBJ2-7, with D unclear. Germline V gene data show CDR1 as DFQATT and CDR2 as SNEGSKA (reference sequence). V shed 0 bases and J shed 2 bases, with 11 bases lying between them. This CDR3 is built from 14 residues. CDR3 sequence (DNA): TGCAGTGCTAGAGATTACGACACCCCCTACGAGCAGTACTTC. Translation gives CSARDYDTPYEQYF.

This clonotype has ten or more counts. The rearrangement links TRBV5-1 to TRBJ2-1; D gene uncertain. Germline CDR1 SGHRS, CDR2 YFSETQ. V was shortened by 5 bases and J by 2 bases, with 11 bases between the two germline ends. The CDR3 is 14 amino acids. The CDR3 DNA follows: TGCGCCAGCAGAGAGGTCAATCCCTACAATGAGCAGTTCTTC. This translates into CASREVNPYNEQFF. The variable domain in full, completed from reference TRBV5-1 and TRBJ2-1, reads KAGVTQTPRYLIKTRGQQVTLSCSPISGHRSVSWYQQTPGQGLQFLFEYFSETQRNKGNFPGRFSGRQFSNSRSEMNVSTLELGDSALYLCASREVNPYNEQFFGPGTRLTVL.

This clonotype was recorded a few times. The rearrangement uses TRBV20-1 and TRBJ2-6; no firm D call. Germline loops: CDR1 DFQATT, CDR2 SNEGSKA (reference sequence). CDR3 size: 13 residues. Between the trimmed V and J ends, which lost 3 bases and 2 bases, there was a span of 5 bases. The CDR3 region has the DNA TGCAGTGCTAGGGGTACTGGGGCCAACGTCCTGACTTTC. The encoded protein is CSARGTGANVLTF.

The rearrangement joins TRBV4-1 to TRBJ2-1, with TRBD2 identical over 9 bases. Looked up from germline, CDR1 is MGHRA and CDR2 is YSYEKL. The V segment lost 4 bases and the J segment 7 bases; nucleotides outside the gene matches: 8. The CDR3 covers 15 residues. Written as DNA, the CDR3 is TGCGCCAGCAGCCCGGGACTAGCTTCTTCGAATGAGCAGTTCTTC. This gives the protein CASSPGLASSNEQFF.

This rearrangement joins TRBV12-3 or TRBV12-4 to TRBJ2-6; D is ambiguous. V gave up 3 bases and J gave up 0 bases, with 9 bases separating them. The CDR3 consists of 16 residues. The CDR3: CASSLVTRSGANVLTF. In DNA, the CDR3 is TGTGCCAGCAGTTTGGTCACTCGCTCTGGGGCCAACGTCCTGACTTTC.

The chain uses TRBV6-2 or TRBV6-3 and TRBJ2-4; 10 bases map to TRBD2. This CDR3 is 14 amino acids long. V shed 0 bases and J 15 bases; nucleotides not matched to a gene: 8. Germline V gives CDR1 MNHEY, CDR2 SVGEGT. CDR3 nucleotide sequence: TGTGCCAGCAGTTACTCGATACTAGCGGGGTGGAGGTACTTC. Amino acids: CASSYSILAGWRYF.

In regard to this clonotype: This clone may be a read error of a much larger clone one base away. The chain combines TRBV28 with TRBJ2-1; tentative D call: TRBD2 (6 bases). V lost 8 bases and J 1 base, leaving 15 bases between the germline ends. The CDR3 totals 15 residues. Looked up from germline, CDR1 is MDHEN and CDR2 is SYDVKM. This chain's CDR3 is CASGSFGSSYNEQFF. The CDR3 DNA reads TGTGCCAGCGGATCATTCGGGAGTTCCTACAATGAGCAGTTCTTC.

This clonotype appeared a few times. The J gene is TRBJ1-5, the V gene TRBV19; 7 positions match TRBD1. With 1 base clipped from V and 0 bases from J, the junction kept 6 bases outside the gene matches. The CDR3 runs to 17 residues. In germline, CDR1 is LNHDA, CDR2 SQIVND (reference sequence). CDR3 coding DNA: TGTGCCAGTAGTATAGGGGGACAGCCTAATAGCAATCAGCCCCAGCATTTT. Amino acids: CASSIGGQPNSNQPQHF.

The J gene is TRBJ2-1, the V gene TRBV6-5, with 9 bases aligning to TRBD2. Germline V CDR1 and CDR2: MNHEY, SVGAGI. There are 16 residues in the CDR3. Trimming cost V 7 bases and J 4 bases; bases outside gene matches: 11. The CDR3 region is CASTHSIAGVYNEQFF. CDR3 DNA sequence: TGTGCCAGCACTCACTCAATAGCGGGGGTTTACAATGAGCAGTTCTTC.

As DNA, the CDR3 is TGCGCCAGCGGGGGGGATCGTAGAATGGGCTACACCTTC. This sequence encodes CASGGDRRMGYTF. The gene calls are TRBV10-2 and TRBJ1-2; D may be TRBD1 (5 bases). There are 13 residues in the CDR3. Germline loops: CDR1 WSHSY, CDR2 SAAADI. The V and J ends lost 8 bases and 8 bases respectively, with 18 bases between them.